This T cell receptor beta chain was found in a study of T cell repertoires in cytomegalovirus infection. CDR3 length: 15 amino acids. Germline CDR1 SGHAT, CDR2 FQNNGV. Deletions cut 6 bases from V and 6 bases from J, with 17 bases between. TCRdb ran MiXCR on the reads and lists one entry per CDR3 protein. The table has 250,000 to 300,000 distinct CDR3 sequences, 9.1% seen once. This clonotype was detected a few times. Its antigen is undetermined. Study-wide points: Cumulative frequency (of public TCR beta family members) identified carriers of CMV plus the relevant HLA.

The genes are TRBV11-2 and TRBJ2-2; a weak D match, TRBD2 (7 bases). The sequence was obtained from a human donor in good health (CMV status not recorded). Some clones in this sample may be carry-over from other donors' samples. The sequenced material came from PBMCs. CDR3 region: CASSRRRGRAGELFF. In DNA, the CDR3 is TGTGCCAGCAGTCGTCGGCGGGGGCGCGCCGGGGAGCTGTTTTTT.